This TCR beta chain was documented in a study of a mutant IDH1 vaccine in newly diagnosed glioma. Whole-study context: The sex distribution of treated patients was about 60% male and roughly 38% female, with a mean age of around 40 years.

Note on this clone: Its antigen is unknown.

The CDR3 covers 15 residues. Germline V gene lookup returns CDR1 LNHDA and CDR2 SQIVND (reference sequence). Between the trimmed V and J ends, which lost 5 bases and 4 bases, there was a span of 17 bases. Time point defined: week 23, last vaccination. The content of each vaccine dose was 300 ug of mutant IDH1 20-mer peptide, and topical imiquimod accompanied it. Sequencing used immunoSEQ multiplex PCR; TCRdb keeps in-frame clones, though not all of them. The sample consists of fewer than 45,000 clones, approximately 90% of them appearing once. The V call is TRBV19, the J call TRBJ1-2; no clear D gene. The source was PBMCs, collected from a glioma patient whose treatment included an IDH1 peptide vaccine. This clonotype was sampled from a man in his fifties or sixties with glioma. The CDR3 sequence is CASSLSWPGGYGYTF. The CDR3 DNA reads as TGTGCCAGTAGTCTTTCCTGGCCGGGTGGCTATGGCTACACCTTC. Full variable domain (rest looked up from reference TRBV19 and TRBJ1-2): DGGITQSPKYLFRKEGQNVTLSCEQNLNHDAMYWYRQDPGQGLRLIYYSQIVNDFQKGDIAEGYSVSREKKESFPLTVTSAQKNPTAFYLCASSLSWPGGYGYTFGSGTRLTVV.